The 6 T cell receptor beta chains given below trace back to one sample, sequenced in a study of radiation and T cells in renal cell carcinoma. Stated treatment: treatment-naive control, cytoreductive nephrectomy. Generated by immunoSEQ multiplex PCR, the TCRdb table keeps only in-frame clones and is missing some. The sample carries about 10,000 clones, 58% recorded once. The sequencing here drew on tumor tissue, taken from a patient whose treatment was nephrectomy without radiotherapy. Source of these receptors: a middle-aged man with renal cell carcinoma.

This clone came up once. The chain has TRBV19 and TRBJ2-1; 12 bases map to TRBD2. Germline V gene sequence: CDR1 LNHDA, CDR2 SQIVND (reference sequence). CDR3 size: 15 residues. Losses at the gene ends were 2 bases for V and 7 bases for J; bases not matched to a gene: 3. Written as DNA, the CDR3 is TGTGCCAGTAGTATAACCGGGACTAGCGGGAATGAGCAGTTCTTC. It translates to CASSITGTSGNEQFF.

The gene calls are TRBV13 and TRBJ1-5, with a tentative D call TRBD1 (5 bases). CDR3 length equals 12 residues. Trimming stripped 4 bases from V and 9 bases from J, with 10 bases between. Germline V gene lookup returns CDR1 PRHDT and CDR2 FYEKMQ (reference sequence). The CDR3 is CASSSRQGPQHF. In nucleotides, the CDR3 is TGTGCCAGCAGCTCCCGGCAGGGGCCCCAGCATTTT.

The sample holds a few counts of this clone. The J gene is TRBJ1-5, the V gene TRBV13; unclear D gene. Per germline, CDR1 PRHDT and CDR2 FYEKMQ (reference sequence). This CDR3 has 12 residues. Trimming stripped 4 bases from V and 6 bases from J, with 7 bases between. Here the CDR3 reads CASSSTGQPQHF. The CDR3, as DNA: TGTGCCAGCAGCTCCACGGGTCAGCCCCAGCATTTT. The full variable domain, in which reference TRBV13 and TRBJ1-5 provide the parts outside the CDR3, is AAGVIQSPRHLIKEKRETATLKCYPIPRHDTVYWYQQGPGQDPQFLISFYEKMQSDKGSIPDRFSAQQFSDYHSELNMSSLELGDSALYFCASSSTGQPQHFGDGTRLSIL.

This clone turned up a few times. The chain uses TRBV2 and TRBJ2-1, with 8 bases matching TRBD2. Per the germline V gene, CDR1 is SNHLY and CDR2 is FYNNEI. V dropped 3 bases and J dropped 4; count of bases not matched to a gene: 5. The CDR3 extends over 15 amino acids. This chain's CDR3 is CASSDRVAGYNEQFF. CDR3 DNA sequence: TGTGCCAGCAGTGATAGAGTAGCGGGATACAATGAGCAGTTCTTC.

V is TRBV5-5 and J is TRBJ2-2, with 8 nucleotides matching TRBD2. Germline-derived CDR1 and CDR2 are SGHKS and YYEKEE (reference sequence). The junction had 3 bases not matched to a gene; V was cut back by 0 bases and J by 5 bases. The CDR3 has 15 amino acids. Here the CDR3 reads CASSLVSGTTGELFF. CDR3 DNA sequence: TGTGCCAGCAGCTTGGTTAGCGGGACGACCGGGGAGCTGTTTTTT.

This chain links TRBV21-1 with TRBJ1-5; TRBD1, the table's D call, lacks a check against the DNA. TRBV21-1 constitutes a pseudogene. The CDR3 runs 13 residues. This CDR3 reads CASSRQGDQPQHF. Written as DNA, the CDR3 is TGTGCCAGCAGTCGACAGGGGGATCAGCCCCAGCATTTT.